The 18 T cell receptor beta chains in this list originate from one sample, sequenced in a study of blood T cells in healthy people across ages. It was with a sample-barcoded 5' primer and a J-beta primer mix that a second PCR of roughly 7 to 12 cycles was run. TCRdb recomputed calls from the 5' RACE reads with MiXCR, one row per CDR3 protein. The table has about 1.8 million distinct CDR3 sequences, around half seen once. Sequencing used blood. These TCRs come from a woman between 40 and 50 years old in good health.

The sample holds a few counts of this clonotype. The chain is built from TRBV6-5 and TRBJ2-7, with a possible D match to TRBD1 (5 bases). The V end was cut by 4 bases, the J end by 2 bases, with 18 bases between. The CDR3 sequence is 16 residues long. The germline gives CDR1 MNHEY, CDR2 SVGAGI. CDR3 loop: CASSSTALGQAYEQYF. DNA of the CDR3: TGTGCCAGCAGTTCGACTGCATTGGGGCAAGCCTACGAGCAGTACTTC.

V and J are TRBV7-2 and TRBJ1-2, with D possibly being TRBD1 (5 bases). The CDR3 runs to 14 residues. V gave up 4 bases and J gave up 2 bases, with 11 bases separating them. From germline, CDR1 is SGHTA and CDR2 FQGNSA. CDR3 nucleotides: TGTGCCAGCAGCTCCACCAGGGCCAACTATGGCTACACCTTC. Its protein is CASSSTRANYGYTF.

Only a few counts were recorded for this clonotype. This chain links TRBV12-3 or TRBV12-4 with TRBJ2-1; D is perhaps TRBD1 (6 bases). The CDR3 is 14 residues long. The V end was cut by 7 bases, the J end by 0 bases, with 10 bases between. The CDR3, as DNA: TGTGCCAGCAAACAGGGAGACTCCTACAATGAGCAGTTCTTC. Translating gives CASKQGDSYNEQFF.

This chain links TRBV7-2 with TRBJ2-1; perhaps TRBD1 as D (6 bases). Trimming left V 0 bases short and J 5 bases short, with 8 bases between. The germline V gene has CDR1 SGHTA and CDR2 FQGNSA. CDR3 length equals 14 residues. Written as DNA, the CDR3 is TGTGCCAGCAGCTTAGCGGGACACGACAATGAGCAGTTCTTC. Its protein is CASSLAGHDNEQFF.

This chain uses TRBV20-1 with TRBJ1-5, with TRBD1 matching 8 bases. The CDR3 runs 15 residues. Losses at the gene ends were 2 bases for V and 2 bases for J; bases not matched to a gene: 5. CDR1 and CDR2 (germline): DFQATT, SNEGSKA (reference sequence). CDR3 DNA: TGCAGTGCTAGATGGCACAGGGGGGGCAATCAGCCCCAGCATTTT. Protein product: CSARWHRGGNQPQHF.

The sample holds a few counts of this clonotype. This chain links TRBV20-1 with TRBJ2-1; 7 nucleotides align to TRBD1. Germline assignment: CDR1 DFQATT and CDR2 SNEGSKA (reference sequence). The V and J ends lost 2 bases and 8 bases, in that order; junction bases with no gene match: 6. This CDR3 has 13 residues. The CDR3 DNA follows: TGCAGTGCTAGAAGTGCTACAGGGGATGAGCAGTTCTTC. It yields the protein CSARSATGDEQFF.

V usage is TRBV2 and J usage is TRBJ2-5, with 11 bases lining up with TRBD1. The CDR3 has 14 amino acids. V lost 8 bases to trimming and J lost 7 bases; unmatched junction nucleotides: 9. Germline values: CDR1 SNHLY, CDR2 FYNNEI. CDR3 region: CASGDRGGTRTQYF. CDR3 DNA: TGTGCCAGCGGGGACAGGGGGGGAACTAGGACCCAGTACTTC.

The gene calls are TRBV9 and TRBJ2-1, with 8 nucleotides matching TRBD2. The germline CDR1 and CDR2 sequences are SGDLS and YYNGEE. This CDR3 has 16 residues. The J segment lost 9 bases and the V segment lost 1 base, leaving 12 bases of the junction unmatched. The CDR3 is CASSVSGLATPGEQFF. In DNA form, the CDR3 reads TGTGCCAGCAGCGTATCTGGACTAGCTACACCCGGTGAGCAGTTCTTC.

This clonotype was counted between two and nine times. The genes are TRBV12-3 or TRBV12-4 and TRBJ2-1, with a weak D call TRBD2 (6 bases). V lost 6 bases and J lost 6, with 12 bases in between. This CDR3 region has 13 residues. CDR3 sequence: CASSRDSGNEQFF. The CDR3 DNA is TGTGCCAGCAGCCGGGACTCAGGCAATGAGCAGTTCTTC.

The V call is TRBV5-1, the J call TRBJ2-1; 10 bases line up with TRBD2. V was clipped by 4 bases and J by 1 base; unmatched bases: 8. Germline V CDR1 and CDR2: SGHRS, YFSETQ. CDR3 length: 17 amino acids. CDR3 sequence (DNA): TGCGCCAGCAGCACCAGCGGGGGGGCGAGGTCCTACAATGAGCAGTTCTTC. It is translated as CASSTSGGARSYNEQFF.

The rearrangement uses TRBV4-1 and TRBJ2-1; no clear D gene. CDR3 length equals 14 residues. Germline V CDR1 and CDR2: MGHRA, YSYEKL. V lost 0 bases, J lost 6 bases, and 9 bases lay in between. CDR3 sequence reads: CASSQDKTFNEQFF. The CDR3 DNA follows: TGCGCCAGCAGCCAAGATAAAACCTTCAATGAGCAGTTCTTC.

A few counts support this clonotype. The genes are TRBV4-1 and TRBJ2-7; 8 nucleotides match TRBD1. There are 15 residues in the CDR3. V was clipped by 0 bases and J by 2 bases; unmatched bases: 3. Germline CDR1 MGHRA, CDR2 YSYEKL. The CDR3 protein is CASSQDLGQAYEQYF. CDR3 in DNA: TGCGCCAGCAGCCAAGATCTGGGACAGGCCTACGAGCAGTACTTC.

V usage is TRBV10-3 and J usage is TRBJ2-7; TRBD2 is a possible D gene (5 bases). V lost 9 bases, J lost 4 bases, and 16 bases lay in between. Per the germline V gene, CDR1 is ENHRY and CDR2 is SYGVKD. The CDR3 is 13 amino acids. The CDR3 loop is CAISPSPGYEQYF. As DNA, the CDR3 is TGTGCCATTAGTCCGTCTCCGGGGTACGAGCAGTACTTC.

This clonotype was picked up one time. V gene TRBV7-2 combines with J gene TRBJ1-2, with D possibly matching TRBD1 (5 bases). This CDR3 region has 15 residues. Germline assignment: CDR1 SGHTA and CDR2 FQGNSA. Trimming pared 4 bases from V and 5 bases from J, leaving 17 bases between. CDR3 sequence (DNA): TGTGCCAGCAGCTCACTAGGGGCCCTCACTTATGGCTACACCTTC. The encoded protein is CASSSLGALTYGYTF.

A single count supports this clonotype. The gene calls are TRBV7-6 and TRBJ2-5, with a tentative D call TRBD2 (5 bases). V lost 7 bases to trimming and J lost 2 bases, with 20 bases between them. The CDR3 totals 16 residues. CDR1 and CDR2 (germline): SGHVS, FNYEAQ. CDR3 DNA sequence: TGTGCCAGCAACGGGCCCGCAGGCCGGGGTCAAGAGACCCAGTACTTC. It is translated as CASNGPAGRGQETQYF.

This chain joins TRBV4-1 and TRBJ2-5; 10 positions match TRBD1. The ends lost 2 bases at V and 6 bases at J; junction bases unmatched: 9. CDR1 and CDR2 from the germline V gene are MGHRA and YSYEKL. The length of the CDR3 is 16 residues. CDR3 loop: CASSQQDRGLIQTQYF. The DNA of the CDR3 is TGCGCCAGCAGCCAACAAGACAGGGGGCTTATCCAGACCCAGTACTTC.

The chain uses TRBV24-1 and TRBJ2-1; 10 positions agree with TRBD1. V lost 0 bases to trimming and J lost 5 bases; unmatched junction nucleotides: 3. CDR3 length: 16 amino acids. The germline gives CDR1 KGHDR, CDR2 SFDVKD. The CDR3 region is CATSDLWGTGDNEQFF. DNA of the CDR3: TGTGCCACCAGTGATTTGTGGGGGACAGGGGACAATGAGCAGTTCTTC.

The chain is built from TRBV7-8 and TRBJ2-7; D possibly corresponds to TRBD2 (5 bases). V lost 4 bases, J lost 0 bases, and 10 bases lay in between. Per germline, CDR1 SGHVS and CDR2 FQNEAQ. This CDR3 spans 14 amino acids. The CDR3 coding sequence is TGTGCCAGCAGCTGGGAGACGGTCTCCTACGAGCAGTACTTC. It is translated as CASSWETVSYEQYF.